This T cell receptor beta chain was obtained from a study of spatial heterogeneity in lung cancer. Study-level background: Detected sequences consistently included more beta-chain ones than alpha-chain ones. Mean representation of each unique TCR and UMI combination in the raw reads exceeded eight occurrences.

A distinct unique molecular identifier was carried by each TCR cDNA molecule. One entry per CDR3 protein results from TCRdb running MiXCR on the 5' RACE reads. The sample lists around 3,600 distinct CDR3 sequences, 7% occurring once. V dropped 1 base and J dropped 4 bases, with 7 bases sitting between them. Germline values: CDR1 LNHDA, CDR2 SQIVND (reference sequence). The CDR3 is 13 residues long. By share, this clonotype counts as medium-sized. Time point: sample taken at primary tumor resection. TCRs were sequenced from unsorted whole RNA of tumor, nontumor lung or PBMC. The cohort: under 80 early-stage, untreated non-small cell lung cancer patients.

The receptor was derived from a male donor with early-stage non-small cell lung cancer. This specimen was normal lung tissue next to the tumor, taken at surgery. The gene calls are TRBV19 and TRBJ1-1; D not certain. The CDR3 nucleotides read TGTGCCAGTAGTATAGGGGTCACCACTGAAGCTTTCTTT. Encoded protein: CASSIGVTTEAFF.